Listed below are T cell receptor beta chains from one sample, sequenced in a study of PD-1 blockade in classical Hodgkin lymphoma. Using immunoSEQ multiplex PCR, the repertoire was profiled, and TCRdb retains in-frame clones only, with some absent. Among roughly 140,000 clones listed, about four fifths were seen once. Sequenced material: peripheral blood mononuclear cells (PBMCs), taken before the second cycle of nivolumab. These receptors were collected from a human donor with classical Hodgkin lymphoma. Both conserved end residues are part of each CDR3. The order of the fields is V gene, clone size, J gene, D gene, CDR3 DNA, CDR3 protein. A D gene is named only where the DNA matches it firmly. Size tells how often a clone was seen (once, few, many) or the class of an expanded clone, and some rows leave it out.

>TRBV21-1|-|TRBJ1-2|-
TGTGCCAGCAGGGGGACAGGGGGCGCCTATGGCTACACCTTC
CASRGTGGAYGYTF
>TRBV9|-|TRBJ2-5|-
TGTGCCAGCAGCGAAGGAGCGGTACAAGAGACCCAGTACTTC
CASSEGAVQETQYF
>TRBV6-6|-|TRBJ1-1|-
TGTGCCAGCAGCCCCGACAGGTCGAACACTGAAGCTTTCTTT
CASSPDRSNTEAFF
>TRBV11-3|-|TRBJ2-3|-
TGTGCCAGCAGCTCAAGGGCAGATACGCAGTATTTT
CASSSRADTQYF
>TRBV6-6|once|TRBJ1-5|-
TGTGCCAGCAGCCTCCGAGGGGCTGGCCAGCCCCAGCATTTT
CASSLRGAGQPQHF
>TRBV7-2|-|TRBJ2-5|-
TGTGCCAGCAGCTTAGTTCTAGAGACCCAGTACTTC
CASSLVLETQYF
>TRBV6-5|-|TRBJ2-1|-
TGTGCCAGCAGTTACGTTTGGAGAGGCAATGAGCAGTTCTTC
CASSYVWRGNEQFF
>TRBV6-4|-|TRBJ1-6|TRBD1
TGTGCCAGCAGTGCGGGACAGTTGAGTTCACCCCTCCACTTT
CASSAGQLSSPLHF
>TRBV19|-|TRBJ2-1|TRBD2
TGTGCCAGTAGCTTTCGACTAGCGGGAGGGCCAAATGAGCAGTTCTTC
CASSFRLAGGPNEQFF
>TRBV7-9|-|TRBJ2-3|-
TGTGCCAGCAGCCATTCGGGGGATACGCAGTATTTT
CASSHSGDTQYF
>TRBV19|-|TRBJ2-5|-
TGTGCCAGTAGGGGTACAGAGACCCAGTACTTC
CASRGTETQYF
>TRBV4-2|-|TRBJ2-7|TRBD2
TGTGCCAGCAGCCAAGATTGGCTAGCGGGTATAAACGAGCAGTACTTC
CASSQDWLAGINEQYF
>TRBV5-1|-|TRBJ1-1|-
TGCGCCAGCAGCCTGGGGACTGAAGCTTTCTTT
CASSLGTEAFF
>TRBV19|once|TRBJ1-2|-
TGTGCCAGTAGTATAGCCCAGGGAGAAGGACTTGGCTACACCTTC
CASSIAQGEGLGYTF
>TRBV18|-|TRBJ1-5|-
TGTGCCAGTCACAGGAGCGGGGGCAATCAGCCCCAGCATTTT
CASHRSGGNQPQHF
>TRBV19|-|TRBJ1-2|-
TGTGCCAGTAGTATATCTCAGGGGAAGTACTATGGCTACACCTTC
CASSISQGKYYGYTF
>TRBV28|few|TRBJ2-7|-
TGTGCCAGCAGTTCGGGACACGAAATCGACTACGAGCAGTACTTC
CASSSGHEIDYEQYF
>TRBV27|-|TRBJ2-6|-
TGTGCCAGCAGTACATCTTCTGGGGCCAACGTCCTGACTTTC
CASSTSSGANVLTF
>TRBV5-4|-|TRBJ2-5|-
TGTGCCAGCAGAGGGGGTGGCGAGACCCAGTACTTC
CASRGGGETQYF
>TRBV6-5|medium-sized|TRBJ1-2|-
TGTGCCAGCAGACCCCCCGGTGAATGGAGCTATGGCTACACCTTC
CASRPPGEWSYGYTF
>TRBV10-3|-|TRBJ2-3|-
TGTGCCATCAGTGAGCTGCAGGGTCTGGGGACAGATACGCAGTATTTT
CAISELQGLGTDTQYF
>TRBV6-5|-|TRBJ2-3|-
TGTGCCAGCAGTTTTTCCCAGCCCACAGATACGCAGTATTTT
CASSFSQPTDTQYF
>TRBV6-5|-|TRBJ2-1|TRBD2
TGTGCCAGCAGTTACTCGGGACTAGCGAGGAATGAGCAGTTCTTC
CASSYSGLARNEQFF
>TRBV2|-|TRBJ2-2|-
TGTGCCAGCAGTGGAAACGGGCCTTTCACCGGGGAGCTGTTTTTT
CASSGNGPFTGELFF
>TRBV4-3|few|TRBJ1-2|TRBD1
TGCGCCAGCAGCCAAGTGGACAGGGGGCACTATGGCTACACCTTC
CASSQVDRGHYGYTF
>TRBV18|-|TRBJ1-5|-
TGTGCCAGCTCACCGCGACCGGGTGCCGAGGATCAGCCCCAGCATTTT
CASSPRPGAEDQPQHF
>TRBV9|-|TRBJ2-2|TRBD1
TGTGCCAGCAGCGTAGACTTGACAGGGGTGGAGGCAAACACCGGGGAGCTGTTTTTT
CASSVDLTGVEANTGELFF
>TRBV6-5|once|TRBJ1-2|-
TGTGCCAGCAGTTATAATACGGGGGTCTATGGCTACACCTTC
CASSYNTGVYGYTF
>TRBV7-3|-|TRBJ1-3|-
TGTGCCAGCAGCTTACGCTCACACTTTGGAAACACCATATATTTT
CASSLRSHFGNTIYF
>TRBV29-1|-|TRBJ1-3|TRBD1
TGCAGCGTTTGGGACAGCGGAAACACCATATATTTT
CSVWDSGNTIYF
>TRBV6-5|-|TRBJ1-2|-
TGTGCCAGCAGTTACTTTATCTCGTATGGCTACACCTTC
CASSYFISYGYTF
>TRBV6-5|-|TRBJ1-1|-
TGTGCCAGCAGTTACTCAGGTCGGTACATGAACACTGAAGCTTTCTTT
CASSYSGRYMNTEAFF
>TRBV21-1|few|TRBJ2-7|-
TGTGCCAGCGCGTTTTGGAAGGAGCAGTACTTC
CASAFWKEQYF
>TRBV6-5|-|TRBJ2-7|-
TGTGCCAGCACACAGGTCTTACCCTACGAGCAGTACTTC
CASTQVLPYEQYF
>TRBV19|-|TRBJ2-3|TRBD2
TGTGCCAGTAGTAGACTAGCGGGAGGGCATACGCAGTATTTT
CASSRLAGGHTQYF
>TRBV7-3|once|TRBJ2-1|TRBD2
TGTGCCAGCAGCTTACTCGGGGGGACCTACAATGAGCAGTTCTTC
CASSLLGGTYNEQFF
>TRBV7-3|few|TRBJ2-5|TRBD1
TGTGCCAGCAGCTTAGGGCCGGGACAGGGAGGCAAGCAAGAGACCCAGTACTTC
CASSLGPGQGGKQETQYF
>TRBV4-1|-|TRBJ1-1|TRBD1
TGCGCCAGCAGCCAAGAGGGATCGGGACAGGGGCGGGTAGCTTTCTTT
CASSQEGSGQGRVAFF
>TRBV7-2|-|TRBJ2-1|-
TGTGCCAGCAGCTTAGTGCGACAGGCAGAGAGCTCCTACAATGAGCAGTTCTTC
CASSLVRQAESSYNEQFF
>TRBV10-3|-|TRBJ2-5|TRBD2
TGTGCCATCAGTGTGGGGGTTGTGGATAGCGGGCAAGAGACCCAGTACTTC
CAISVGVVDSGQETQYF
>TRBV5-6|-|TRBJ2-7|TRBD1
TGTGCCAGCAGCCTAGACCGCGCTCCCGGGACAGCCGACTACGAGCAGTACTTC
CASSLDRAPGTADYEQYF
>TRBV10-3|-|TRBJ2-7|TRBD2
TGTGCCATCAGAATAGCGGGAGAATACGAGCAGTACTTC
CAIRIAGEYEQYF
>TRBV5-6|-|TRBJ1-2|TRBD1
TGTGCCAGCAGCATAACAGGGGGCGGTGCCTATGGCTACACCTTC
CASSITGGGAYGYTF
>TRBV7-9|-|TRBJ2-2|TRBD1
TGTGCCAGCAGTTACACCGGGACAGGGAACACCGGGGAGCTGTTTTTT
CASSYTGTGNTGELFF
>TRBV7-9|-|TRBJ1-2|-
TGTGCCAGCAGCTTAGCCGGGTCAGATGGCTACACCTTC
CASSLAGSDGYTF
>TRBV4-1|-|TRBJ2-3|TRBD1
TGCGCCAGCAGCCAACCTGGGACAGGCCTTCTCACAGATACGCAGTATTTT
CASSQPGTGLLTDTQYF
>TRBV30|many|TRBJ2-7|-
TGTGCCTGGCAGGGACGGGAATACGAGCAGTACTTC
CAWQGREYEQYF
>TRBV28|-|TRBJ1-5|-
TGTGCCAGCAGATCAGAAGCTTGGGTGCCCCAGCATTTT
CASRSEAWVPQHF
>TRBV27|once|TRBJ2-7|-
TGTGCCAGCAGTTTATTAGGGGGTACCCTCTCCTACGAGCAGTACTTC
CASSLLGGTLSYEQYF
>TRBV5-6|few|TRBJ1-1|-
TGTGCCAGCAGCTCGCCGGACAGACACACTGAAGCTTTCTTT
CASSSPDRHTEAFF
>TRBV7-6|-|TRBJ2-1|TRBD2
TGTGCCAGCAGCGCCGGACTAGCGGGAGCTAATGAGCAGTTCTTC
CASSAGLAGANEQFF